Following are 18 T cell receptor beta chains from one sample sequenced in a study of T cell responses to AZD1222 COVID-19 vaccine (dated by TCRdb to 2020 to 2023). In light of the paper, this sample's time point label describes: baseline before first vaccination. The library was built by means of the immunoSEQ multiplex PCR assay. Drawn from immuneACCESS, this table holds only the in-frame rearrangements with V and J called that TCRdb kept. Clones are partly lost; checked studies trace under half to an unresolved V gene and leave the rest unexplained. The sample profile shows more than 70,000 clones; about 86% of them were found once. Around 8.2% of the sample goes to the ten largest clones. The sample consisted of peripheral blood, taken on day 0 of AZD1222 vaccination. The receptors shown here come from an adult in good health.

The count of this clone is one. The junction departs from germline at one end; a sequencing error may be responsible. V is TRBV5-4 and J is TRBJ2-2; a weak D match, TRBD1 (5 bases). The CDR3 covers 15 residues. Germline values: CDR1 SGHNT, CDR2 YYREEE (reference sequence). DNA for the CDR3: TGTGCCAGCGGCTTTGGGCAGGGGAACACCGGGGAGCTGTTTTTT. Translated, it gives CASGFGQGNTGELFF. Variable domain in full (rest from reference TRBV5-4 and TRBJ2-2): ETGVTQSPTHLIKTRGQQVTLRCSSQSGHNTVSWYQQALGQGPQFIFQYYREEENGRGNFPPRFSGLQFPNYSSELNVNALELDDSALYLCASGFGQGNTGELFFGEGSRLTVL.

The chain joins TRBV6-4 to TRBJ1-6; TRBD1 is a possible D gene (6 bases). Germline V lookup: CDR1 MRHNA, CDR2 SNTAGT. There are 13 residues in the CDR3. V lost 6 bases, J lost 9 bases, and 12 bases lay in between. The CDR3 region is CASREQGGSPLHF. CDR3 DNA: TGTGCCAGCAGGGAACAGGGTGGTTCACCCCTCCACTTT.

The genes are TRBV13 and TRBJ2-1; D gene unclear. Trimming took off 5 bases at V and 6 bases at J, with 8 bases between the two ends. The CDR3 is 12 residues long. The germline gives CDR1 PRHDT, CDR2 FYEKMQ (reference sequence). In nucleotides, the CDR3 is TGTGCCAGCAGCCTGCGCCTCAATGAGCAGTTCTTC. Translated, it gives CASSLRLNEQFF. The whole variable domain, filled in from reference TRBV13 and TRBJ2-1, reads AAGVIQSPRHLIKEKRETATLKCYPIPRHDTVYWYQQGPGQDPQFLISFYEKMQSDKGSIPDRFSAQQFSDYHSELNMSSLELGDSALYFCASSLRLNEQFFGPGTRLTVL.

The chain carries TRBV5-4 and TRBJ2-2; D tentatively fits TRBD1 or TRBD2 (6 bases each). This CDR3 spans 17 amino acids. The V gene lost 0 bases and the J gene lost 2 bases, with 14 bases spanning the gap. Germline CDR1 and CDR2: SGHNT and YYREEE (reference sequence). The CDR3 nucleotides are TGTGCCAGCAGCTTGGCCGGGGGCTACACTAACACCGGGGAGCTGTTTTTT. Residues: CASSLAGGYTNTGELFF.

A remark on this clone: Other DNA sequences in this specimen translate into the identical CDR3. This chain links TRBV28 with TRBJ2-7, with TRBD2 matching over 8 bases. V trimming: 2 bases; J trimming: 2 bases; junction bases outside the gene matches: 2. CDR3 size: 14 residues. Germline values: CDR1 MDHEN, CDR2 SYDVKM. CDR3 nucleotide sequence: TGTGCCAGCAGTTTACTAGCGGGCGCCTACGAGCAGTACTTC. The encoded protein is CASSLLAGAYEQYF.

This clone was observed a single time. The CDR3 region has the DNA TGTGCCAGCAGCTCTACACTTAACTATGGCTACACCTTC. It codes for CASSSTLNYGYTF. The V call is TRBV7-2, the J call TRBJ1-2; unclear D gene. Germline lookup yields CDR1 SGHTA and CDR2 FQGNSA. The CDR3 length is 13 residues. Trimming pared 4 bases from V and 1 base from J, leaving 7 bases between.

The CDR3 DNA reads TGTGCCAGCAGCCAGACGGAATATCCCACAGATACGCAGTATTTT. It yields the protein CASSQTEYPTDTQYF. This chain joins TRBV11-2 and TRBJ2-3; D gene uncertain. V was shortened by 5 bases and J by 2 bases, with 14 bases between the two germline ends. The CDR3 consists of 15 residues. Germline V CDR1 and CDR2: SGHAT, FQNNGV. Complete variable domain (other parts from reference TRBV11-2 and TRBJ2-3): EAGVAQSPRYKIIEKRQSVAFWCNPISGHATLYWYQQILGQGPKLLIQFQNNGVVDDSQLPKDRFSAERLKGVDSTLKIQPAKLEDSAVYLCASSQTEYPTDTQYFGPGTRLTVL.

CDR3 protein: CASSPTTPSSGRPYNEQFF. The CDR3 DNA is TGTGCCAGCAGTCCCACGACCCCATCTAGCGGGAGACCCTACAATGAGCAGTTCTTC. This chain links TRBV28 with TRBJ2-1; 10 positions agree with TRBD2. There are 19 residues in the CDR3. V lost 5 bases to trimming and J lost 2 bases; unmatched junction nucleotides: 15. From germline, CDR1 is MDHEN and CDR2 SYDVKM.

The V gene is TRBV10-3, the J gene TRBJ1-5, with 9 bases identical to TRBD1. This CDR3 is built from 15 residues. J was trimmed by 7 bases and V by 3 bases; bases with no gene match: 7. Germline V CDR1 and CDR2: ENHRY, SYGVKD. The CDR3 DNA is TGTGCCATCAGTGACCATACAGGGGGCGGGCAGCCCCAGCATTTT. Translating it yields CAISDHTGGGQPQHF.

This rearrangement joins TRBV11-3 to TRBJ2-1, with D possibly TRBD1 on 7 matching bases. Germline V gives CDR1 SGHNT, CDR2 YENEEA. V lost 9 bases and J 4 bases, leaving 10 bases between the germline ends. This CDR3 contains 12 residues. The CDR3 loop reads CASAGGYNEQFF. The CDR3 DNA is TGTGCCAGTGCAGGGGGGTACAATGAGCAGTTCTTC.

The J gene is TRBJ2-2, the V gene TRBV21-1; TRBD2 reflects the table's D call only, with no check against the DNA. TRBV21-1 is given as a pseudogene. This CDR3 has 17 amino acids. The CDR3: CASSRGAGGPGTGELFF. CDR3 bases: TGTGCCAGCAGCAGGGGAGCGGGAGGGCCGGGCACCGGGGAGCTGTTTTTT.

The chain is built from TRBV10-3 and TRBJ2-5, with D maybe TRBD2 (6 bases). Germline lookup yields CDR1 ENHRY and CDR2 SYGVKD. Trimming removed 6 bases at V and 5 bases at J, with 16 bases between. CDR3 length: 14 residues. Here the CDR3 reads CAISEKPAGETQYF. The DNA of the CDR3 is TGTGCCATCAGCGAAAAACCCGCGGGGGAGACCCAGTACTTC.

The chain employs TRBV9 and TRBJ1-4; 9 bases are shared with TRBD1. There are 15 residues in the CDR3. J was trimmed by 8 bases and V by 4 bases; bases with no gene match: 9. Germline V gene lookup returns CDR1 SGDLS and CDR2 YYNGEE. The CDR3 DNA reads TGTGCCAGCAGCCCAGGGGGACAGGGTCGGGAAAAACTGTTTTTT. Its translation: CASSPGGQGREKLFF.

This clone was recorded once. The chain recombines TRBV12-3 or TRBV12-4 with TRBJ1-1; D might be TRBD1 (6 bases). V lost 3 bases to trimming and J lost 11 bases, with 13 bases between them. This CDR3 is built from 12 residues. This CDR3 is CASSLRQGWAFF. The DNA of the CDR3 is TGTGCCAGCAGTTTGAGGCAGGGGTGGGCTTTCTTT.

This clone was recorded once. The genes are TRBV28 and TRBJ1-2; D perhaps matches TRBD1 (6 bases). The CDR3 has 13 amino acids. CDR1 is MDHEN, CDR2 SYDVKM, per germline. The germline V and J ends were trimmed by 6 bases and 3 bases, with 11 bases remaining between them. CDR3 nucleotides: TGTGCCAGCAGGCCGACAGGAGACTATGGCTACACCTTC. It is translated as CASRPTGDYGYTF.

The chain joins TRBV27 to TRBJ2-7; TRBD2 agrees at 8 bases. From germline, CDR1 is MNHEY and CDR2 SMNVEV (reference sequence). CDR3 length equals 13 residues. With V trimmed by 9 bases and J by 0 bases, 4 bases remained unmatched. The CDR3 nucleotides are TGTGCCAGATTAGCGGGGATCTCCTACGAGCAGTACTTC. Its protein product is CARLAGISYEQYF.

This clone was detected a few times. The V and J genes are TRBV6-2 or TRBV6-3 and TRBJ1-2; possible D gene TRBD1, 6 bases. This CDR3 contains 17 residues. Trimming shortened V by 4 bases and J by 0 bases, and 18 bases separated the two germline ends. Germline V gene lookup returns CDR1 MNHEY and CDR2 SVGEGT. CDR3 sequence reads: CASSSTSWGAPNYGYTF. The DNA of the CDR3 is TGTGCCAGCAGTTCCACGTCGTGGGGGGCGCCTAACTATGGCTACACCTTC.

V and J are TRBV9 and TRBJ2-3, with TRBD2 matching over 10 bases. Per germline, CDR1 SGDLS and CDR2 YYNGEE. The CDR3 is 14 residues long. V shed 2 bases and J 3 bases; nucleotides not matched to a gene: 0. CDR3 sequence reads: CASSVSGRTDTQYF. CDR3 nucleotide sequence: TGTGCCAGCAGCGTTAGCGGGAGGACAGATACGCAGTATTTT.